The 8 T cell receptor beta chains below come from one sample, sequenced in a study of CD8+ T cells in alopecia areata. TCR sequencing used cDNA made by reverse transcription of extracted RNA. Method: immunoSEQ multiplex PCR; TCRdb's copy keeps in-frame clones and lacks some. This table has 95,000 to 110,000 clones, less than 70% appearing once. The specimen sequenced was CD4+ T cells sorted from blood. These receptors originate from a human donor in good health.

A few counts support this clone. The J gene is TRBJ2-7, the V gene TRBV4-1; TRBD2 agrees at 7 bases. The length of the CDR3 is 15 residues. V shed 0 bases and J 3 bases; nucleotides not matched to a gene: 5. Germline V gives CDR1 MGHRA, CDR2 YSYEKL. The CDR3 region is CASSQESGVLYEQYF. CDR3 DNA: TGCGCCAGCAGCCAAGAAAGCGGGGTCCTCTACGAGCAGTACTTC.

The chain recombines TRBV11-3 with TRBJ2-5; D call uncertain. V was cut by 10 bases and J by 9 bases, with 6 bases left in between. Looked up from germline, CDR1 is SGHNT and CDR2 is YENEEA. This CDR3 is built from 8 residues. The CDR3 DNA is TGTGCCATTGGAGCCCAGTACTTC. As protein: CAIGAQYF.

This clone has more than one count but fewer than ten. The CDR3 sequence is CAWSDRDRGNAEAFF. The CDR3, as DNA: TGTGCCTGGAGTGACCGGGACAGGGGTAACGCTGAAGCTTTCTTT. This chain uses TRBV30 with TRBJ1-1; 10 positions match TRBD1. The CDR3 runs to 15 residues. Germline V CDR1 and CDR2: GTSNPN, SVGIG (reference sequence). Losses at the gene ends were 1 base for V and 6 bases for J; bases not matched to a gene: 8.

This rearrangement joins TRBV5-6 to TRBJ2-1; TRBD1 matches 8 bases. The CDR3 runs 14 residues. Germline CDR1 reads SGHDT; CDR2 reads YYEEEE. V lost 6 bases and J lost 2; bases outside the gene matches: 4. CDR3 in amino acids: CASTQGATYNEQFF. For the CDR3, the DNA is TGTGCCAGCACCCAGGGGGCAACCTACAATGAGCAGTTCTTC. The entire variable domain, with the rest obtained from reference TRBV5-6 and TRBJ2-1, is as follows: DAGVTQSPTHLIKTRGQQVTLRCSPKSGHDTVSWYQQALGQGPQFIFQYYEEEERQRGNFPDRFSGHQFPNYSSELNVNALLLGDSALYLCASTQGATYNEQFFGPGTRLTVL.

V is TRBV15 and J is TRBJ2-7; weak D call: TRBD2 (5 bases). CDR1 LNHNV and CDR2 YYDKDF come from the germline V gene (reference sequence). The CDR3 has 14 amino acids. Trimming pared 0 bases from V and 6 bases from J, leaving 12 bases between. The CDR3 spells CATSRELSGGEQYF. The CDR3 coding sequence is TGTGCCACCAGCAGAGAACTATCAGGAGGCGAGCAGTACTTC.

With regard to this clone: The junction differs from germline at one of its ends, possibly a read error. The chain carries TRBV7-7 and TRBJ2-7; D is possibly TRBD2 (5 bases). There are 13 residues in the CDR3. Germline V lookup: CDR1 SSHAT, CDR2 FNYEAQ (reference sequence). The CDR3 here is CASSLGRSDEQYF. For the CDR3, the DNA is TGTGCTAGCAGCTTAGGACGTAGCGACGAGCAGTACTTC.

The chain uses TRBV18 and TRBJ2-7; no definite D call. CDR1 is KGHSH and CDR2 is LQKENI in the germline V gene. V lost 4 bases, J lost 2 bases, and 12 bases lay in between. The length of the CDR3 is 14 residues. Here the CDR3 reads CASSLSRATYEQYF. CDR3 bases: TGTGCCAGCTCACTATCAAGGGCCACCTACGAGCAGTACTTC.

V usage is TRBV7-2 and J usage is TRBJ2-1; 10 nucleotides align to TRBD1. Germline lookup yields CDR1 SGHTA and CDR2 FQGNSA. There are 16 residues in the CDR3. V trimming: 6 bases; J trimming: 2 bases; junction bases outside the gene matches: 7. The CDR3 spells CASSRAGTGAYNEQFF. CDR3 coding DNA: TGTGCCAGCAGTCGCGCCGGGACAGGGGCCTACAATGAGCAGTTCTTC.